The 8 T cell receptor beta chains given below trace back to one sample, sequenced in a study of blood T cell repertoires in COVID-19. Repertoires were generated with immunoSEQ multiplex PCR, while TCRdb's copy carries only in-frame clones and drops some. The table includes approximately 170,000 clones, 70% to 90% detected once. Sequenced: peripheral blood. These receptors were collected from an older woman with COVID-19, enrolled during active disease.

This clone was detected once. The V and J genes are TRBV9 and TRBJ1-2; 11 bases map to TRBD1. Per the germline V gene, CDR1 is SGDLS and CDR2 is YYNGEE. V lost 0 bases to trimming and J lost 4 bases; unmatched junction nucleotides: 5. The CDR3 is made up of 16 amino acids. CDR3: CASSVAGTGGSYGYTF. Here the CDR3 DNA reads TGTGCCAGCAGCGTAGCCGGGACAGGGGGTAGCTATGGCTACACCTTC.

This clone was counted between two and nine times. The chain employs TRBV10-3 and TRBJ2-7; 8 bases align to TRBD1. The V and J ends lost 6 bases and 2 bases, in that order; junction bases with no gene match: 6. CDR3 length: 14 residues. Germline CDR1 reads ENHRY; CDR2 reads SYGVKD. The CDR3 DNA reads TGTGCCATCAGGTCAACGACAGGGGCCTACGAGCAGTACTTC. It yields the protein CAIRSTTGAYEQYF.

The CDR3: CATSGQAQETQYF. The CDR3 nucleotides are TGTGCCACCAGCGGACAGGCACAAGAGACCCAGTACTTC. The V call is TRBV24-1, the J call TRBJ2-5, with 7 bases lining up with TRBD1. V dropped 7 bases and J dropped 2; count of bases not matched to a gene: 3. This CDR3 spans 13 amino acids. Per the germline V gene, CDR1 is KGHDR and CDR2 is SFDVKD.

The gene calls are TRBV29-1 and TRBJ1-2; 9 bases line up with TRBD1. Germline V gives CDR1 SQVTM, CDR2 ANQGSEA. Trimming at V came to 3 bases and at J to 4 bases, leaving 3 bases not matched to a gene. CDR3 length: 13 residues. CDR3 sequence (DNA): TGCAGCGTTGAGGGACAGGGCATCTATGGCTACACCTTC. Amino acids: CSVEGQGIYGYTF.

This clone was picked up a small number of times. The CDR3 is CAWSVSVVYGYTF. The CDR3, as DNA: TGTGCCTGGAGTGTGTCAGTCGTCTATGGCTACACCTTC. The genes are TRBV30 and TRBJ1-2; no clear D. This CDR3 is built from 13 residues. The germline gives CDR1 GTSNPN, CDR2 SVGIG (reference sequence). The V end lost 0 bases, the J end lost 4 bases, and 9 bases lay between the germline ends.

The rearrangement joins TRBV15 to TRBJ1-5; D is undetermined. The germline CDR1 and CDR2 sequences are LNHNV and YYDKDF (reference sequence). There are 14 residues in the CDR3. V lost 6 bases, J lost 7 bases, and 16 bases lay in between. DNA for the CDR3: TGTGCCACCAGTAGGGAGGCGGCAGTACAGCCCCAGCATTTT. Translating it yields CATSREAAVQPQHF.

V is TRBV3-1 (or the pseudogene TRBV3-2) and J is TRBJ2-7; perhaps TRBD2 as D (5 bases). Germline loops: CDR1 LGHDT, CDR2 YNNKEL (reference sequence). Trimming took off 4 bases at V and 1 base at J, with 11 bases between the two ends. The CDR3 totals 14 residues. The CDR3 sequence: CASSRGRASYEQYF. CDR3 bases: TGTGCCAGCAGCCGTGGGCGGGCTTCCTACGAGCAGTACTTC.

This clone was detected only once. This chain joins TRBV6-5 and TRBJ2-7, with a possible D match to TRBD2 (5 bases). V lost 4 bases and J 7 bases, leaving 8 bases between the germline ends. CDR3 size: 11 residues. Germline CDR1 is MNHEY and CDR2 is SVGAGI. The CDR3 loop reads CASSSGTEQYF. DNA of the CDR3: TGTGCCAGCAGTTCGGGAACGGAGCAGTACTTC.